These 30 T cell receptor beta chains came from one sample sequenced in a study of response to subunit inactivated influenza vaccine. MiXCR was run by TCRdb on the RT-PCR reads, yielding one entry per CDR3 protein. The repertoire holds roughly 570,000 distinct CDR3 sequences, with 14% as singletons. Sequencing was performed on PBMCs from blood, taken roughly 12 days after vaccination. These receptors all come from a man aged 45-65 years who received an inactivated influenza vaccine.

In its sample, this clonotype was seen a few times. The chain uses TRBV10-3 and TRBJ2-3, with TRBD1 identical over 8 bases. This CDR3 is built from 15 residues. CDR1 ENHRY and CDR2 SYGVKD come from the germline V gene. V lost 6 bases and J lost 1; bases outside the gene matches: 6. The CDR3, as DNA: TGTGCCATCAGCAACGGACAGGGAGGCACAGATACGCAGTATTTT. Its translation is CAISNGQGGTDTQYF.

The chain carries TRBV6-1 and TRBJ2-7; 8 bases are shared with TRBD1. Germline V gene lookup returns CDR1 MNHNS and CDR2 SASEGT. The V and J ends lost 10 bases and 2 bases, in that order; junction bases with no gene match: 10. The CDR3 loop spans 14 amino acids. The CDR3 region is CATQRQGPPYEQYF. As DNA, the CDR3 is TGTGCCACCCAACGACAGGGGCCCCCCTACGAGCAGTACTTC.

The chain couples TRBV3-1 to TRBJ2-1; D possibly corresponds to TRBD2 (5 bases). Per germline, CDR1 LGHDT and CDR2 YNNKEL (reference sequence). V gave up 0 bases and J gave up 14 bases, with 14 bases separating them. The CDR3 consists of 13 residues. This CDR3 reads CASSQDLSGIEFF. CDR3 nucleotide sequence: TGTGCCAGCAGCCAAGATCTCAGCGGCATCGAGTTCTTC.

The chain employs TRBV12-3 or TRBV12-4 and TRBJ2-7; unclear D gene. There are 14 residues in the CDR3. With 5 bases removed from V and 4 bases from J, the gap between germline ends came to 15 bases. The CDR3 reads CASSSHTILYEQYF. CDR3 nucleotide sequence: TGTGCCAGCAGTAGCCATACCATACTGTACGAGCAGTACTTC.

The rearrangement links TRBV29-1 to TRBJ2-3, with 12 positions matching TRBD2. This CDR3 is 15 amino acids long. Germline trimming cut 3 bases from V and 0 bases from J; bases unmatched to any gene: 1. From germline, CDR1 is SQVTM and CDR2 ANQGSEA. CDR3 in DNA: TGCAGCGTTGACGGGACTAGCGGGAGCACAGATACGCAGTATTTT. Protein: CSVDGTSGSTDTQYF.

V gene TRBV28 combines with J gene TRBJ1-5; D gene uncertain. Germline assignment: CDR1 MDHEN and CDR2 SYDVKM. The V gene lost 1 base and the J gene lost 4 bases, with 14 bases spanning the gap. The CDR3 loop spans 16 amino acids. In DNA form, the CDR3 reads TGTGCCAGCAGTTTATTCGGTTCTAATGGGAATCAGCCCCAGCATTTT. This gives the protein CASSLFGSNGNQPQHF.

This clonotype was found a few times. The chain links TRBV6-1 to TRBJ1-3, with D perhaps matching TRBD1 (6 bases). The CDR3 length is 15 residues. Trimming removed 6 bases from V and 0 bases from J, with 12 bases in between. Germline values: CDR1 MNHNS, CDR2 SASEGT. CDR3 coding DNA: TGTGCCAGCAGGTCGGGGGCAGCCTCTGGAAACACCATATATTTT. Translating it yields CASRSGAASGNTIYF.

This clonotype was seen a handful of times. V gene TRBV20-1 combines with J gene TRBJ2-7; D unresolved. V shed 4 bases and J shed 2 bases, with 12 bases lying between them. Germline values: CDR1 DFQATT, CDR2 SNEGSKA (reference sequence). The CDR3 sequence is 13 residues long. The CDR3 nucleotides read TGCAGTGCTAATGGGTTTTTAGCCTACGAGCAGTACTTC. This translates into CSANGFLAYEQYF.

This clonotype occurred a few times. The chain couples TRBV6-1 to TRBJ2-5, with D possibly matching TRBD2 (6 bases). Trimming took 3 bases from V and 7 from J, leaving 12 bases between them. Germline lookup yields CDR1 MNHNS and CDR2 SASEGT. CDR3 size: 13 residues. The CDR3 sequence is CASSDWDGGTQYF. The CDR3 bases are TGTGCCAGCAGTGATTGGGACGGGGGGACCCAGTACTTC.

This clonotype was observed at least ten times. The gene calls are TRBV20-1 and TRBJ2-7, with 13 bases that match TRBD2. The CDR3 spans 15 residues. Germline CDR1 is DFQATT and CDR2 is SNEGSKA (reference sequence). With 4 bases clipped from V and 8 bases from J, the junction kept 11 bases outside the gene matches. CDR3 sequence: CSAKTGTSGNIKQYF. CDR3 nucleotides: TGCAGTGCTAAAACCGGGACTAGCGGGAATATAAAGCAGTACTTC.

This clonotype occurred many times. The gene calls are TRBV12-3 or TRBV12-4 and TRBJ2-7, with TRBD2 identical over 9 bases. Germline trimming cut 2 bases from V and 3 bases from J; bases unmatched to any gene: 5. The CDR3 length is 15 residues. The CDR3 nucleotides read TGTGCCAGCAGTTTATGGAGCGGGGGGAACTACGAGCAGTACTTC. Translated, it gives CASSLWSGGNYEQYF.

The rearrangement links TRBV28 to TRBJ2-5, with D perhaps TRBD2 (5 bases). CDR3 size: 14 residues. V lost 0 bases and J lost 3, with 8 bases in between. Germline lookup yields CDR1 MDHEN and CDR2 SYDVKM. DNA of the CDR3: TGTGCCAGCAGTTTATGGCCCGGGGAAGAGACCCAGTACTTC. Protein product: CASSLWPGEETQYF.

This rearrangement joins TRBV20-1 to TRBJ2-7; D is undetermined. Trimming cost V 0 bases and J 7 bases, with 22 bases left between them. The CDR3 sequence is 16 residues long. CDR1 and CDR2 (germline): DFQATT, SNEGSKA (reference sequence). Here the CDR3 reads CSARDRSPGRSGEQYF. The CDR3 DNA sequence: TGCAGTGCTAGAGATCGAAGCCCCGGACGCTCCGGGGAGCAGTACTTC.

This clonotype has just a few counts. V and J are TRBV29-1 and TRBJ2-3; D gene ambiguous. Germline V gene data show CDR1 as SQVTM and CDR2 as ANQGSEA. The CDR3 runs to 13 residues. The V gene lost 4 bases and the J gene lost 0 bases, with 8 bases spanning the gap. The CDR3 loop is CSVGFQSTDTQYF. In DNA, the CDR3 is TGCAGCGTTGGCTTTCAGAGCACAGATACGCAGTATTTT.

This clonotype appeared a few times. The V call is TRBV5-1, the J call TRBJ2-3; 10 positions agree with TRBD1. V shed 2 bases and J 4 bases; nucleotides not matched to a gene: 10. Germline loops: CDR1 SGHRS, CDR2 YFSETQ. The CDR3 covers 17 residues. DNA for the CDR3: TGCGCCAGCAGCTTACCGTCTGGGACAGGGGCATCAGATACGCAGTATTTT. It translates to CASSLPSGTGASDTQYF.

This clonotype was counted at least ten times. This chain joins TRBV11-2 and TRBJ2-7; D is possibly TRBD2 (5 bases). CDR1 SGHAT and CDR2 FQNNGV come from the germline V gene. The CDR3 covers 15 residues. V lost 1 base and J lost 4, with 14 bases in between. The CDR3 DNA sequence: TGTGCCAGCAGCTTAGTAGCGAAACGATTGTACGAGCAGTACTTC. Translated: CASSLVAKRLYEQYF.

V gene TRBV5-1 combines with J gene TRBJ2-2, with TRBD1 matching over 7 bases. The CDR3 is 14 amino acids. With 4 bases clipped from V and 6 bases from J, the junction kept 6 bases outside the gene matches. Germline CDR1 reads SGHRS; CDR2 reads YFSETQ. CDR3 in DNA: TGCGCCAGCAGCCTGACAGGGCTTCCCGGGGAGCTGTTTTTT. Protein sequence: CASSLTGLPGELFF.

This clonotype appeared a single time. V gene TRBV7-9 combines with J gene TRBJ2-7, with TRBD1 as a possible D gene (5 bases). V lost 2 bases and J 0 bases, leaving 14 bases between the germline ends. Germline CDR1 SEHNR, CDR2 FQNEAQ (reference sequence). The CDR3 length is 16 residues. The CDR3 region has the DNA TGTGCCAGCAGCTTAAGACCAGGGCGAAGCTCCTACGAGCAGTACTTC. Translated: CASSLRPGRSSYEQYF.

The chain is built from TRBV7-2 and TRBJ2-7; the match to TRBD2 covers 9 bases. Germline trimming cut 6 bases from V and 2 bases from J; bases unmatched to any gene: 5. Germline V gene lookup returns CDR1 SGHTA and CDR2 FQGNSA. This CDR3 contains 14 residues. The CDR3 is CASRNSGSTYEQYF. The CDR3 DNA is TGTGCCAGCAGAAATAGCGGGAGCACCTACGAGCAGTACTTC.

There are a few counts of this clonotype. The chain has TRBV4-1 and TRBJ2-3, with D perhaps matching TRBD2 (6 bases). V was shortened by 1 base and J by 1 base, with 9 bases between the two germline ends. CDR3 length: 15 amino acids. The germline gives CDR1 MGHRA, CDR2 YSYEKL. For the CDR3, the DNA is TGCGCCAGCAGCCAAGCTCCGGGAGGCACAGATACGCAGTATTTT. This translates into CASSQAPGGTDTQYF.

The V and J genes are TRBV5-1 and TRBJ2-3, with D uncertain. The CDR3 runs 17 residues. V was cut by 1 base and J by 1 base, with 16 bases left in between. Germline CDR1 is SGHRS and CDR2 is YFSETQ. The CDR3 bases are TGCGCCAGCAGCTTGATAGAAACCTCATGGGGCACAGATACGCAGTATTTT. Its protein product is CASSLIETSWGTDTQYF. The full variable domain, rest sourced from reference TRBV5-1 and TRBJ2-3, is KAGVTQTPRYLIKTRGQQVTLSCSPISGHRSVSWYQQTPGQGLQFLFEYFSETQRNKGNFPGRFSGRQFSNSRSEMNVSTLELGDSALYLCASSLIETSWGTDTQYFGPGTRLTVL.

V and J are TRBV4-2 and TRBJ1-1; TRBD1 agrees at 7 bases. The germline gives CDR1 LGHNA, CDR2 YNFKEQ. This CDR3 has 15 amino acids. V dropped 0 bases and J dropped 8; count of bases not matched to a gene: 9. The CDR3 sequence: CASSQDHWTGREAFF. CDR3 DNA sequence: TGTGCCAGCAGCCAAGATCACTGGACAGGAAGAGAAGCTTTCTTT.

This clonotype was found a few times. CDR3 in amino acids: CASSAAGYGTDTQYF. CDR3 coding DNA: TGTGCCAGTAGTGCCGCGGGATACGGCACAGATACGCAGTATTTT. This sequence joins TRBV19 and TRBJ2-3; TRBD2 might be the D (6 bases). Trimming shortened V by 5 bases and J by 1 base, and 13 bases separated the two germline ends. The CDR3 sequence is 15 residues long. Germline V gene sequence: CDR1 LNHDA, CDR2 SQIVND (reference sequence).

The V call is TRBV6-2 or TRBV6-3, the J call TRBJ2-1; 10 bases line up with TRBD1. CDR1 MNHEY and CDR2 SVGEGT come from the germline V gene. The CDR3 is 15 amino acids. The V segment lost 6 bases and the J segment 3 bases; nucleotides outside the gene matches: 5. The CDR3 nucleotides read TGTGCCAGCAGATTCCGGGACAGGGGCTACAATGAGCAGTTCTTC. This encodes CASRFRDRGYNEQFF.

The CDR3 DNA reads as TGCAGTGCTAGGGAACACGTCGGAGGTCTAGCGGGAATCACCGGGGAGCTGTTTTTT. Protein product: CSAREHVGGLAGITGELFF. The chain joins TRBV20-1 to TRBJ2-2; TRBD2 matches at 9 bases. The CDR3 is 19 amino acids. CDR1 DFQATT and CDR2 SNEGSKA come from the germline V gene (reference sequence). J was trimmed by 4 bases and V by 3 bases; bases with no gene match: 18.

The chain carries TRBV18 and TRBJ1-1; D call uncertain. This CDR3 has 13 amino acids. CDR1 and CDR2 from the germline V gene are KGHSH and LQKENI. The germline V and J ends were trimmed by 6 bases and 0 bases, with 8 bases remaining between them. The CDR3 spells CASSWELNTEAFF. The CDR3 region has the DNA TGTGCCAGCTCCTGGGAGTTGAACACTGAAGCTTTCTTT.

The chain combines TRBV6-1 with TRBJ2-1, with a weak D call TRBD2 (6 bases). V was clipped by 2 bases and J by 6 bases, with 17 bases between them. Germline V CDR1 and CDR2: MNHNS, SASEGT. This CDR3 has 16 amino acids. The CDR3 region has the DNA TGTGCCAGCAGTGAATGGGTCGGGGGAAGGGTCAATGAGCAGTTCTTC. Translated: CASSEWVGGRVNEQFF.

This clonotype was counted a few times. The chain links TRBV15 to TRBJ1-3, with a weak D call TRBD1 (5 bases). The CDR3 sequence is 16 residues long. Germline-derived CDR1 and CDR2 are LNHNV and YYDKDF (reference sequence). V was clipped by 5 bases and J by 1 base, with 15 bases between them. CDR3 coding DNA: TGTGCCACCAGCTATCGATCGGGGGGTTCTGGAAACACCATATATTTT. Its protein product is CATSYRSGGSGNTIYF.

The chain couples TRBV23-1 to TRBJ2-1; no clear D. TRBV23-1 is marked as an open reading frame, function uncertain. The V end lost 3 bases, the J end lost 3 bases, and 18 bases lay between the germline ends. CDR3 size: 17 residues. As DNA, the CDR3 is TGCGCCAGCAGTCATATGTCGTCCAGGAGCCGCTACAATGAGCAGTTCTTC. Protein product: CASSHMSSRSRYNEQFF.

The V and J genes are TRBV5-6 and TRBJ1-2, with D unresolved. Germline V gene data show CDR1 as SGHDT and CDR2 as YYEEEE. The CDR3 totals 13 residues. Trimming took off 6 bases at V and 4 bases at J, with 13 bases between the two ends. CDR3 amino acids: CASTSRRAYGYTF. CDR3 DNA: TGTGCCAGCACCTCACGTCGGGCCTATGGCTACACCTTC.